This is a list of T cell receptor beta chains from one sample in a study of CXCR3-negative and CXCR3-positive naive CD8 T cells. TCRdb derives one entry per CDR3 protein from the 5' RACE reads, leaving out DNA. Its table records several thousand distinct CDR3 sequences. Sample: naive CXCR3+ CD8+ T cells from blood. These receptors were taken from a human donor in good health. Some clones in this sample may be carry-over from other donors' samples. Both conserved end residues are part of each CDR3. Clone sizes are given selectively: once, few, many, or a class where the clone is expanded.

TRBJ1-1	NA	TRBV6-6	CASRQKGEGYLDTEAFF
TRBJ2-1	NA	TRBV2	CASSERIEQFF
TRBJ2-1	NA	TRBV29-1	CSVVRGPDYNEQFF
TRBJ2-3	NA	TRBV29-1	CSVEGTQTSTDTQYF
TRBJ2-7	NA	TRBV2	CASSGDQGKGLAETYEQYF
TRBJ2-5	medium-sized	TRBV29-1	CSAERTSRSTSGRGGEETQYF
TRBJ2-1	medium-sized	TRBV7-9	CASSPRTGSSYNEQFF
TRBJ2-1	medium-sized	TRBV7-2	CASSPGTGGLRNEQFF
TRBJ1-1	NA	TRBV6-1	CASSGDRGRPVTEAFF
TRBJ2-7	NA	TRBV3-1	CASSPTDSGYEQYF
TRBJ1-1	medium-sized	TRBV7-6	CASSFITPGLENTEAFF
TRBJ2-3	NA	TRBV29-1	CSVETREGADTQYF
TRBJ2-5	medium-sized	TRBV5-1	CASSLVASGSGETQYF
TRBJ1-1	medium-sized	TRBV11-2	CASSISTGFTEAFF
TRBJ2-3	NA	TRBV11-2	CASSLSWELTDTQYF
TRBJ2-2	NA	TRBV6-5	CASSWATLQRPNTGELFF
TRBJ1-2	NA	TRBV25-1	CASSESLGQGYYGYTF
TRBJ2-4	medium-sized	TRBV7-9	CASSLALRGEAKNIQYF
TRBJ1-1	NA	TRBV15	CATSRQRNTEAFF
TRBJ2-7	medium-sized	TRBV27	CASSPGTSGWYEQYF
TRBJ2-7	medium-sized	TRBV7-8	CASSSLLDREVDYEQYF
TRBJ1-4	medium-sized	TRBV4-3	CASSPRTLDRAPNEKLFF
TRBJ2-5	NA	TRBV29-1	CSVEFFLAGIQETQYF
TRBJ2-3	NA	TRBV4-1	CASSRTSGSTDTQYF
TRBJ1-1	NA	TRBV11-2	CASSLAQGFAEAFF
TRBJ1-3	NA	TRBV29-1	CSVYGTGAGNTIYF
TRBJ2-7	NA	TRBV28	CASSFGNGDYEQYF
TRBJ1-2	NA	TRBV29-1	CSAPTGSSYGYTF
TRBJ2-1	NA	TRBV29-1	CSVVSKSSYEQLF
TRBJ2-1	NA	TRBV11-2	CASSPAGYNEQFF